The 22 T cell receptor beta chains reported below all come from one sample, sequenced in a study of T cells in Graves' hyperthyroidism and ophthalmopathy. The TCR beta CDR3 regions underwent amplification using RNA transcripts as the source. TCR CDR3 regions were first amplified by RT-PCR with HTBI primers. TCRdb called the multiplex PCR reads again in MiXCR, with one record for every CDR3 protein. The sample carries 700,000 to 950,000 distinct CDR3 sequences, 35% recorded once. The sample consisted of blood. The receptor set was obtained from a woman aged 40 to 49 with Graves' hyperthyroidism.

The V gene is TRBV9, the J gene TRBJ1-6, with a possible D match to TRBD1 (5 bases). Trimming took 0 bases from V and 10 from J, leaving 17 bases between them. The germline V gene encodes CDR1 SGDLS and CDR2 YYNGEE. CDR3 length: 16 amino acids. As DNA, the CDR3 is TGTGCCAGCAGCGTAGAGAACACCGCTAAGGGGTCACCCCTCCACTTT. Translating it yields CASSVENTAKGSPLHF.

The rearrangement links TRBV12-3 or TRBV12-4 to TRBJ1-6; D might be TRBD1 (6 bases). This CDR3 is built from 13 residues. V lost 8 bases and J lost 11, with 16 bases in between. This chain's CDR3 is CASLRGVCPPLHF. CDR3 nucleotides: TGTGCCAGCCTCAGGGGTGTTTGTCCACCCCTCCACTTT.

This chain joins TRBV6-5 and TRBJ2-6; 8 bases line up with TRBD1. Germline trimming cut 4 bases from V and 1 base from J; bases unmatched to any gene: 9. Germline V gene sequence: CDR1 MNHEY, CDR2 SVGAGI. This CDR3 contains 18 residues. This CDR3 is CASSFRDRRFSGANVLTF. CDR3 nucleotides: TGTGCCAGCAGTTTCCGGGACAGGAGATTTTCTGGGGCCAACGTCCTGACTTTC.

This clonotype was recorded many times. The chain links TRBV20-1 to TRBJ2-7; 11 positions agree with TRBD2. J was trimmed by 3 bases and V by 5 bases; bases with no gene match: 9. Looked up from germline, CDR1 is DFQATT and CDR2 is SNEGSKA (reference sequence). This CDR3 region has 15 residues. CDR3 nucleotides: TGCAGTGCTGGGTTACTAGCGGGAGTATACTACGAGCAGTACTTC. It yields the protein CSAGLLAGVYYEQYF.

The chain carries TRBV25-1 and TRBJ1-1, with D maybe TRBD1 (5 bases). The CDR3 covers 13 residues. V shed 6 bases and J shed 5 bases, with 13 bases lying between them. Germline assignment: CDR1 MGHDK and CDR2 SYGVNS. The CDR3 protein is CASRLGVGTEAFF. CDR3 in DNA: TGTGCCAGCAGGTTGGGGGTGGGGACTGAAGCTTTCTTT.

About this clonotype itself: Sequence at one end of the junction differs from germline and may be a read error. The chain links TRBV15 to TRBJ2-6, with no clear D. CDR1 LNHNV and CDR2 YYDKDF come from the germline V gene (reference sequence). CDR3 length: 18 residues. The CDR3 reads CATRRVPRSSSGANVLTF. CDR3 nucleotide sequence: TGTGCCACCAGGAGAGTACCGAGAAGCTCGTCTGGGGCCAACGTCCTGACTTTC.

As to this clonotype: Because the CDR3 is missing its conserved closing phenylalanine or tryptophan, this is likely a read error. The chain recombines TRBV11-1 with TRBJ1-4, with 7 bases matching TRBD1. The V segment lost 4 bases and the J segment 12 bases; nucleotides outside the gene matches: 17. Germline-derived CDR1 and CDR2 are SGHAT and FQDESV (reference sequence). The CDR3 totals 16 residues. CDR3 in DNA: TGTGCCAGCAGCTCATTCCGGGACAGACGTTATTGGGAACTGTTTTCT. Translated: CASSSFRDRRYWELFS.

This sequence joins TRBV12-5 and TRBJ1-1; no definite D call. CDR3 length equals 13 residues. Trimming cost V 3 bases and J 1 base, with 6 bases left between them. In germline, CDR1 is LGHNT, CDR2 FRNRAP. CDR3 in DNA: TGTGCTAGTGGTTTAAAGGAGAACACTGAAGCTTTCTTT. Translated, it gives CASGLKENTEAFF.

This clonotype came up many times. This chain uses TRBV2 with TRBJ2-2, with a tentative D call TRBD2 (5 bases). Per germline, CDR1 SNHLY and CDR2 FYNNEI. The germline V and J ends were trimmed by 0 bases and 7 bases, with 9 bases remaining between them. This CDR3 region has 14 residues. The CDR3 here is CASSEAGVVGELFF. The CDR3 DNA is TGTGCCAGCAGTGAAGCGGGAGTAGTCGGGGAGCTGTTTTTT.

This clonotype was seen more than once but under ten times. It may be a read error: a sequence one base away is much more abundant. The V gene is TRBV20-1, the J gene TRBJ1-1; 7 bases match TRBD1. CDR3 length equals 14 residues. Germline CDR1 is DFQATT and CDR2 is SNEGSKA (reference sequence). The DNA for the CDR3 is TGCAGTGCTAGAGGCCCACAGGGGAACACTGAAGCTGTCTTT. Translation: CSARGPQGNTEAVF.

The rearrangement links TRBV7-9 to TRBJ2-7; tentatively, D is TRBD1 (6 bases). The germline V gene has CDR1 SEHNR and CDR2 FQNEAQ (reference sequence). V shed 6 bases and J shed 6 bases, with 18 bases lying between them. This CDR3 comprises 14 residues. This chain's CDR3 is CASSLTQGSCEQYF. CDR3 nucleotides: TGTGCCAGCAGTTTAACACAGGGATCATGCGAGCAGTACTTC.

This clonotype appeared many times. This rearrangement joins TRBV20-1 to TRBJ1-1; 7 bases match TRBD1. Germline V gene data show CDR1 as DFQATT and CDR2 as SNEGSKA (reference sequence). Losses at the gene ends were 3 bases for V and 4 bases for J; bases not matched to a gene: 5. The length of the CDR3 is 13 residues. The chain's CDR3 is CSASRQGGTEAFF. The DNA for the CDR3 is TGCAGTGCTAGTCGGCAGGGGGGCACTGAAGCTTTCTTT.

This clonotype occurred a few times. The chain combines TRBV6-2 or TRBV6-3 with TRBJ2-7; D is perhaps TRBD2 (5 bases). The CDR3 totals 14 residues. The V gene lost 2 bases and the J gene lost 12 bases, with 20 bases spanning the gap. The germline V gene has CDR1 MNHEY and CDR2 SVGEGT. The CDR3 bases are TGTGCCAGCAGTTACCAGCGGACCTCCCATCCCACGTACTTC. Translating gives CASSYQRTSHPTYF.

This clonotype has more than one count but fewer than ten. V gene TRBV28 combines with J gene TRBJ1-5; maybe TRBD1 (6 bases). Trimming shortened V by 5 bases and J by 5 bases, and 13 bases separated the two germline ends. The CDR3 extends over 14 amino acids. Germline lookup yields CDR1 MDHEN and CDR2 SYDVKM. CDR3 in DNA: TGTGCCAGCAGTCCGGACAGTACTTATCAGCCCCAGCATTTT. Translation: CASSPDSTYQPQHF.

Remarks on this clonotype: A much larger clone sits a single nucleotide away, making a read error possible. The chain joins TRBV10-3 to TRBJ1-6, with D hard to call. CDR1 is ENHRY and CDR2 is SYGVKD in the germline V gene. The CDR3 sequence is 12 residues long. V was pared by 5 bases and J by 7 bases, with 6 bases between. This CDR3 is CAISRPNSPLHF. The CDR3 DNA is TGTGCCATCAGTAGGCCCAATTCACCCCTCCACTTT.

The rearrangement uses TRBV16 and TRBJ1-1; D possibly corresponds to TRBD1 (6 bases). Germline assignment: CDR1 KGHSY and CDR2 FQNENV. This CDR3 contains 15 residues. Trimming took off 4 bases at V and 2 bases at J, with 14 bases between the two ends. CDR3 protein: CASSLVKTGNTEAFF. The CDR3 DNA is TGTGCCAGCAGCCTAGTCAAGACAGGTAACACTGAAGCTTTCTTT.

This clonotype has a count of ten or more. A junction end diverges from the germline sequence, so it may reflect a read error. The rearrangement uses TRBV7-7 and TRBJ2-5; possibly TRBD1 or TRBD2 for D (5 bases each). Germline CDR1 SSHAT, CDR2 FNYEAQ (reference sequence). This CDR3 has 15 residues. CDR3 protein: CASSWGPTSQETQYF. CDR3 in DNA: TGTGCTAGCAGCTGGGGACCGACCTCCCAAGAGACCCAGTACTTC.

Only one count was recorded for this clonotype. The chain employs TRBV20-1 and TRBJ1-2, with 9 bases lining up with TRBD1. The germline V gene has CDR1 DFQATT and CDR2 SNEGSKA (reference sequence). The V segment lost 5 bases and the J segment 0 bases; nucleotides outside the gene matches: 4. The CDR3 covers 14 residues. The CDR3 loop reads CSAVGQGTNYGYTF. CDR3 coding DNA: TGCAGTGCTGTTGGACAGGGGACTAACTATGGCTACACCTTC.

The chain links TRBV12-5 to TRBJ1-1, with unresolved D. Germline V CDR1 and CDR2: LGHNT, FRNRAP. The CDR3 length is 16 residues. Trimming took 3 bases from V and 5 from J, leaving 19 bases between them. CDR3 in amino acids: CASGFRGLREGTEAFF. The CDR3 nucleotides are TGTGCTAGTGGTTTCCGGGGTTTAAGGGAGGGAACTGAAGCTTTCTTT.

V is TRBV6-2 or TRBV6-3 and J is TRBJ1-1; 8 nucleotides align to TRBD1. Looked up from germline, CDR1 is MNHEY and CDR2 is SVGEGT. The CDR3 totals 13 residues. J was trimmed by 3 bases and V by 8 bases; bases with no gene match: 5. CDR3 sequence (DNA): TGTGCCAGCGGACAGGGTGTTTACACTGAAGCTTTCTTT. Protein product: CASGQGVYTEAFF.

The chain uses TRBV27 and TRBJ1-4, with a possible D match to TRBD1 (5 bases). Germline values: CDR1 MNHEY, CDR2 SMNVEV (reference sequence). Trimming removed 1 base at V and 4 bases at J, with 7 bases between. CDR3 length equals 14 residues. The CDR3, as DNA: TGTGCCAGCAGTTTATTAGGGGTTAATGAAAAACTGTTTTTT. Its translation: CASSLLGVNEKLFF. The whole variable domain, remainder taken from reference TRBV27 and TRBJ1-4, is EAQVTQNPRYLITVTGKKLTVTCSQNMNHEYMSWYRQDPGLGLRQIYYSMNVEVTDKGDVPEGYKVSRKEKRNFPLILESPSPNQTSLYFCASSLLGVNEKLFFGSGTQLSVL.

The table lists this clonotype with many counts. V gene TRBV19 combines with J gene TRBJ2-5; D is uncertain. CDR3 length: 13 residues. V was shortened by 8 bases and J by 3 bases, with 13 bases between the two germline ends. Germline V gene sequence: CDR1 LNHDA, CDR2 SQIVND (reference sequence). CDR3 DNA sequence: TGTGCCAGTTCCAAATTGGATGAAGAGACCCAGTACTTC. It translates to CASSKLDEETQYF.